The clone carrying this T cell receptor (beta chain) was seen only a few times. The CDR3 spans 14 residues. The V end lost 4 bases, the J end lost 4 bases, and 14 bases lay between the germline ends. The germline V gene encodes CDR1 MNHEY and CDR2 SVGAGI. These data are taken from a study of shared T cell receptors in the human thymus. Assay: immunoSEQ multiplex PCR; the TCRdb copy retains only in-frame clones and omits some. Among about 730,000 clones listed, 80% to 90% were seen once. In addition, the sample was reused for a study of human thymus T cells. As that report states: The thymus tissue came from resections taken during corrective heart surgery.

The chain recombines TRBV6-5 with TRBJ2-7; possible D gene TRBD2, 6 bases. Sample: thymocytes. This clonotype originated in a girl under two years old with a congenital heart defect. The CDR3 region has the DNA TGTGCCAGCAGTTCCCGGGAGATCCTTTACGAGCAGTACTTC. Translation: CASSSREILYEQYF.